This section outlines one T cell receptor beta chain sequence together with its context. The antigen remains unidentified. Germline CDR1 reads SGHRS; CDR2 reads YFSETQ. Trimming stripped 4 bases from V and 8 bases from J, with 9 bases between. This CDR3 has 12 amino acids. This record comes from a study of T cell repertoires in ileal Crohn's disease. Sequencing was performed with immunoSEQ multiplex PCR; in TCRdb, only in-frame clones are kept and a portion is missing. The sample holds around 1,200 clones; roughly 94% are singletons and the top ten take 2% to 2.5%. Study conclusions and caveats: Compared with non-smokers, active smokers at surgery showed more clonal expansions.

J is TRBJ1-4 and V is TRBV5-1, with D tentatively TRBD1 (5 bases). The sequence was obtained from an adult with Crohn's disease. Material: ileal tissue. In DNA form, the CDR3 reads TGCGCCAGCAGCCAGGGTGGGGAAAAACTGTTTTTT. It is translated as CASSQGGEKLFF.